The present T cell receptor (beta chain) was sequenced within a study of T cell repertoires in cytomegalovirus infection. About the study: Both CMV infection and a matching HLA type were indicated by public TCR beta signatures.

Using its own MiXCR run on the reads, TCRdb lists one record per CDR3 protein. Of 250,000 to 300,000 distinct CDR3 sequences listed, about 23% are singletons. There are 14 residues in the CDR3. Germline V CDR1 and CDR2: DFQATT, SNEGSKA (reference sequence). V dropped 6 bases and J dropped 6; count of bases not matched to a gene: 10. Overall study results and limits: Cumulative public TCR beta family frequency identified CMV carriers with the relevant HLA. Clonotype analysis showed dominance of the ex vivo response by HLA-C-restricted CMV-specific TCR beta clonotypes.

Concerning this clonotype: Its specificity is unknown.

This receptor was taken from a human donor in good health (CMV status not recorded). Some clones in this sample may be carry-over from other donors' samples. J is TRBJ2-7 and V is TRBV20-1, with 11 bases lining up with TRBD1. The sample was PBMCs. CDR3 nucleotide sequence: TGCAGTGCCCACCCCGGGACAGGGGGTGCCGAGCAGTACTTC. Amino acid sequence: CSAHPGTGGAEQYF.